Shown below are 14 T cell receptor beta chains from a single sample sequenced in a study of blood T cell repertoires in COVID-19. Produced via immunoSEQ multiplex PCR; TCRdb's table is partial and in-frame only. The sample yields some 95,000 clones, 80% seen once. The sample consisted of peripheral blood. Every receptor here comes from a middle-aged man who had recovered from COVID-19.

The chain employs TRBV20-1 and TRBJ2-3; TRBD2 aligns across 7 bases. J lost 1 base, V lost 3 bases, and 4 bases had no gene match. This CDR3 contains 14 residues. Germline CDR1 reads DFQATT; CDR2 reads SNEGSKA (reference sequence). The CDR3 nucleotides are TGCAGTGCTAGTCTTAGCGGGCGCACAGATACGCAGTATTTT. Protein sequence: CSASLSGRTDTQYF.

This clone was counted only a few times. The chain joins TRBV5-1 to TRBJ1-2, with D hard to call. V was pared by 4 bases and J by 8 bases, with 15 bases between. The CDR3 sequence is 13 residues long. Germline CDR1 and CDR2: SGHRS and YFSETQ. CDR3 bases: TGCGCCAGCAGCCCGGCCGTCCCGGGGGGCTACACCTTC. It encodes CASSPAVPGGYTF.

V usage is TRBV12-3 or TRBV12-4 and J usage is TRBJ2-7, with TRBD2 matching 8 bases. The CDR3 is made up of 13 amino acids. J gave up 12 bases and V 3 bases, and 10 bases lay outside the gene matches. CDR3 in DNA: TGTGCCAGCAGTTTTACCGGGGGGGCCCAGGGGTACTTC. This encodes CASSFTGGAQGYF.

The chain has TRBV7-9 and TRBJ1-1; 7 bases fit TRBD1. Germline assignment: CDR1 SEHNR and CDR2 FQNEAQ (reference sequence). CDR3 length: 14 residues. V trimming: 4 bases; J trimming: 4 bases; junction bases outside the gene matches: 6. The DNA of the CDR3 is TGTGCCAGCAGCTGGGACAGCGAAGGCACTGAAGCTTTCTTT. Translating it yields CASSWDSEGTEAFF.

J is TRBJ2-3 and V is TRBV12-5; D gene ambiguous. CDR1 and CDR2 from the germline V gene are LGHNT and FRNRAP. V was trimmed by 1 base and J by 3 bases, leaving 11 bases between them. CDR3 length: 15 amino acids. The CDR3 loop is CASGLGLEGTDTQYF. Written as DNA, the CDR3 is TGTGCTAGTGGTTTGGGACTCGAAGGTACAGATACGCAGTATTTT.

The gene calls are TRBV7-9 and TRBJ1-6; D is possibly TRBD1 (6 bases). V dropped 4 bases and J dropped 9 bases, with 10 bases sitting between them. The germline V gene encodes CDR1 SEHNR and CDR2 FQNEAQ (reference sequence). The CDR3 sequence is 13 residues long. The CDR3 is CASSSDSPSPLHF. CDR3 coding DNA: TGTGCCAGCAGCTCGGACAGCCCTTCACCCCTCCACTTT. Combining the CDR3 with reference TRBV7-9 and TRBJ1-6 gives the whole variable domain DTGVSQNPRHKITKRGQNVTFRCDPISEHNRLYWYRQTLGQGPEFLTYFQNEAQLEKSRLLSDRFSAERPKGSFSTLEIQRTEQGDSAMYLCASSSDSPSPLHFGNGTRLTVT.

V is TRBV6-2 or TRBV6-3 and J is TRBJ2-3; the D gene is possibly TRBD2 (5 bases). This CDR3 has 14 residues. The V gene's germline CDR1 is MNHEY and CDR2 SVGEGT. V was trimmed by 4 bases and J by 6 bases, leaving 14 bases between them. CDR3 region: CASSWALPGDTQYF. The CDR3 DNA sequence: TGTGCCAGCAGTTGGGCCCTACCGGGGGATACGCAGTATTTT.

V usage is TRBV11-2 and J usage is TRBJ2-2; 12 bases align to TRBD2. The germline CDR1 and CDR2 sequences are SGHAT and FQNNGV. The CDR3 loop spans 15 amino acids. Trimming at V came to 6 bases and at J to 7 bases, leaving 6 bases not matched to a gene. CDR3 sequence reads: CASRPSGGAGGELFF. For the CDR3, the DNA is TGTGCCAGCAGGCCTAGCGGGGGGGCCGGCGGGGAGCTGTTTTTT.

J is TRBJ2-7 and V is TRBV3-1 (or the pseudogene TRBV3-2), with 11 bases that match TRBD2. CDR1 is LGHDT and CDR2 is YNNKEL in the germline V gene (reference sequence). The V segment lost 9 bases and the J segment 7 bases; nucleotides outside the gene matches: 5. This CDR3 has 12 amino acids. CDR3 bases: TGTGCCAGTAGCGGGAGGGCTAGAGAGCAGTACTTC. It encodes CASSGRAREQYF.

The rearrangement uses TRBV19 and TRBJ2-7; no definite D call. This CDR3 spans 14 amino acids. Germline CDR1 LNHDA, CDR2 SQIVND (reference sequence). Trimming left V 5 bases short and J 2 bases short, with 13 bases between. CDR3 region: CASSPPEPAYEQYF. The CDR3 region has the DNA TGTGCCAGTAGTCCCCCGGAGCCGGCCTACGAGCAGTACTTC.

The chain has TRBV6-6 and TRBJ2-1, with D possibly being TRBD1 (7 bases). The CDR3 contains 17 residues. Per germline, CDR1 MNHNY and CDR2 SVGAGI (reference sequence). Trimming took 5 bases from V and 6 from J, leaving 23 bases between them. The CDR3 DNA reads TGTGCCAGCAGTCTCCAGGGGGGAACCGCACTGGGCAATGAGCAGTTCTTC. Residues: CASSLQGGTALGNEQFF.

The rearrangement links TRBV19 to TRBJ1-4; TRBD1 aligns across 8 bases. The CDR3 length is 15 residues. V gave up 9 bases and J gave up 7 bases; unmatched junction bases: 13. Germline CDR1 LNHDA, CDR2 SQIVND (reference sequence). The CDR3 sequence is CASSGQRTGIEKLFF. DNA for the CDR3: TGTGCCAGCAGCGGCCAAAGGACAGGGATTGAAAAACTGTTTTTT. Combining the CDR3 with reference TRBV19 and TRBJ1-4 gives the whole variable domain DGGITQSPKYLFRKEGQNVTLSCEQNLNHDAMYWYRQDPGQGLRLIYYSQIVNDFQKGDIAEGYSVSREKKESFPLTVTSAQKNPTAFYLCASSGQRTGIEKLFFGSGTQLSVL.

The chain carries TRBV5-6 and TRBJ2-2; 10 bases are shared with TRBD1. J was trimmed by 7 bases and V by 2 bases; bases with no gene match: 11. The CDR3 spans 17 residues. Germline CDR1 is SGHDT and CDR2 is YYEEEE. CDR3 bases: TGTGCCAGCAGCTTCTCGGGAGGGACAGGGGTCGGCGGGGAGCTGTTTTTT. It encodes CASSFSGGTGVGGELFF.

This chain uses TRBV2 with TRBJ2-2, with D possibly matching TRBD1 (6 bases). V lost 6 bases, J lost 2 bases, and 13 bases lay in between. Germline CDR1 SNHLY, CDR2 FYNNEI. The CDR3 totals 15 residues. The CDR3 region is CASRETGINTGELFF. The CDR3 DNA follows: TGTGCCAGCAGGGAAACAGGGATCAACACCGGGGAGCTGTTTTTT.